This TCR beta chain was observed in a study of T cell repertoires in cytomegalovirus infection. Overall study context: Selected CMV epitopes included recently identified HLA-C-restricted ones as well as well-studied HLA-B-restricted ones. Matching HLA type and CMV infection were both indicated by public TCR beta signatures. Study-wide results and caveats: CMV carriers having the relevant HLA were flagged by cumulative public TCR beta family frequency.

The V gene's germline CDR1 is SGHVS and CDR2 FQNEAQ. CDR3 length equals 17 residues. J gave up 7 bases and V 2 bases, and 13 bases lay outside the gene matches. TCRdb re-analysed the reads in MiXCR, keeping a single row per CDR3 protein. The sample has some 940,000 distinct CDR3 sequences, less than 35% seen once. Note on this clonotype: Antigen unknown. A much larger clone sits a single nucleotide away, making a read error possible.

This chain connects TRBV7-8 to TRBJ2-1, with TRBD2 matching 8 bases. This clonotype was sampled from a human donor in good health (CMV status not recorded). Some clones in this sample may be carry-over from other donors' samples. This specimen was cultured CD8+ T cells from PBMCs, taken from culture after CMV antigen stimulation. The CDR3 DNA follows: TGTGCCAGCAGCTTACGCGGGGGGCAAGGGGGAAAAAATGAGCAGTTCTTC. It encodes CASSLRGGQGGKNEQFF.